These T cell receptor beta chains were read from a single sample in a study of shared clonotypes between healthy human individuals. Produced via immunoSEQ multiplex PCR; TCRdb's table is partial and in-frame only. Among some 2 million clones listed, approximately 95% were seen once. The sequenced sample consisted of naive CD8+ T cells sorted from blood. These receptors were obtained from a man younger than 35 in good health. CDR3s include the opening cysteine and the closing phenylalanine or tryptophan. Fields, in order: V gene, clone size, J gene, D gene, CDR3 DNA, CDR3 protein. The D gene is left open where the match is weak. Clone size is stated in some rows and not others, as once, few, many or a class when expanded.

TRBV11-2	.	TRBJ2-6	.	TGTGCCAGCAGCTCCGGTGGAAACGTCCTGACTTTC	CASSSGGNVLTF
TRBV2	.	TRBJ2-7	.	TGTGCCAGCAGGGAAGGGGTGACTATGTTC	CASREGVTMF
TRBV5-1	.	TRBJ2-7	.	TGCGCCAGCAGCTTAGACACTCGCGAGGACTCCTACGAGCAGTACTTC	CASSLDTREDSYEQYF
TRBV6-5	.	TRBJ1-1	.	TGTGCCAGCAGTCCAACAGGGTCAGACACTGAAGCTTTCTTT	CASSPTGSDTEAFF
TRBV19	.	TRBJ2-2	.	TGTGCCAGTAGTATAGCAGGGGCCCTATTTGACTCCGGGGAGCTGTTTTTT	CASSIAGALFDSGELFF
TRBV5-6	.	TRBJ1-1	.	TGTGCCAGCAGCTTGGAACGGGCAGCAGAAGCTTTCTTT	CASSLERAAEAFF
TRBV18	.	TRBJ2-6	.	TGTGCCAGCTCACCAGACCGGGATGAGAGCTCTGGGGCCAACGTCCTGACTTTC	CASSPDRDESSGANVLTF
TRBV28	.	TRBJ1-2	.	TGTGCCAGCAGTTTACGGACTCTGTACTATGGCTACACCTTC	CASSLRTLYYGYTF
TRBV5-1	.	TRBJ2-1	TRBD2	TGCGCCAGCAGCTTGTATAGCGGGGGGGCCACCTACAATGAGCAGTTCTTC	CASSLYSGGATYNEQFF
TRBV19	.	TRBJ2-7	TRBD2	TGTGCCAGTAGCATGGGGGGGGACGGATTTTACGAGCAGTACTTC	CASSMGGDGFYEQYF
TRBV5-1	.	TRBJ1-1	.	TGCGCCAGCAGCTTGGGGGACTGGGTGGTGAACACTGAAGCTTTCTTT	CASSLGDWVVNTEAFF
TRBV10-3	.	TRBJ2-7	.	TGTGCCATCAGTGAGTCAAGTAACGAGCAGTACTTC	CAISESSNEQYF
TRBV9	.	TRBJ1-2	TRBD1	TGTGCCAGCAGCCCCGGGACAGCCGGTCACTATGGCTACACCTTC	CASSPGTAGHYGYTF
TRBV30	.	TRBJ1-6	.	TGTGCCTCCCCGGGGGACGGCGGGGGCCGATCTTATAATTCACCCCTCCACTTT	CASPGDGGGRSYNSPLHF
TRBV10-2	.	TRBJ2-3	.	TGCGCCAGCAGTGACGAGATCCACCAGGATACGCAGTATTTT	CASSDEIHQDTQYF
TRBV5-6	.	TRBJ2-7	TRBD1	TGTGCCAGCAGCCCCGGACAGGGCTCCTACGAGCAGTACTTC	CASSPGQGSYEQYF
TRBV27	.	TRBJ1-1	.	TGTGCCAGCAGTCCAGCCCGCCGGGACATGGGTTTGAGGAACACTGAAGCTTTCTTT	CASSPARRDMGLRNTEAFF
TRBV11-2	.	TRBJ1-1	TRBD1	TGTGCCAGCAGCGGGCTGGGACAGGCGAACACTGAAGCTTTCTTT	CASSGLGQANTEAFF
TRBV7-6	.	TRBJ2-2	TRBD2	TGTGCCAGCAGCTTCCTGGCGGGAGGGCCCGGGGGCGGGGAGCTGTTTTTT	CASSFLAGGPGGGELFF
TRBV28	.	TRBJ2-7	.	TGTGCCAGCAGTCCCACCGGGGGGCCCTACGAGCAGTACTTC	CASSPTGGPYEQYF
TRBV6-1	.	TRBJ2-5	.	TGTGCCAGCAGTGAAGAAGGCACCCCCAAACTGGGCGAGACCCAGTACTTC	CASSEEGTPKLGETQYF
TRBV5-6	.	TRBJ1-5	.	TGTGCCAGCAGCTTGGGGGGTCTCGGCAATCAGCCCCAGCATTTT	CASSLGGLGNQPQHF
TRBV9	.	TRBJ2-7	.	TGTGCCAGCAGCGTGTATCCCAATTACGAGCAGTACTTC	CASSVYPNYEQYF
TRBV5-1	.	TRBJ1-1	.	TGCGCCAGCAGCTGGGAGCCGGTGGCTCCGGGCACTGAAGCTTTCTTT	CASSWEPVAPGTEAFF
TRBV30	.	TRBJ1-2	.	TGTGCCTGGAGAATCGGGACGAACTATGGCTACACCTTC	CAWRIGTNYGYTF
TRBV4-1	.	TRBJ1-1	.	TGCGCCAGCAGCCAAAGGGACACCTTACCTGAAGCTTTCTTT	CASSQRDTLPEAFF
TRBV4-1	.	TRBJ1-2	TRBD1	TGCGCCAGCAGCCTGGGACAGGGGTTAGGTTATGGCTACACCTTC	CASSLGQGLGYGYTF
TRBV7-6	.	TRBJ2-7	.	TGTGCCAGCAGCTTATCCCCCCTAGTTAATTTCGACGAGCAGTACTTC	CASSLSPLVNFDEQYF
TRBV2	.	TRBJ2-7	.	TGTGCCAGCAGGGGGTTGGTCTTTCCTCCCTACGAGCAGTACTTC	CASRGLVFPPYEQYF
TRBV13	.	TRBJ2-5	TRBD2	TGTGCCAGCGAACTGGGGGGGGAAGAGACCCAGTACTTC	CASELGGEETQYF
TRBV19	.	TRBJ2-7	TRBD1	TGTGCCAGTAGTCCAAGACAGGGCCCATTCGCCGAGCAGTACTTC	CASSPRQGPFAEQYF
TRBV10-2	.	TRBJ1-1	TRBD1	TGCGCCAGCGGGGGACAGCTTGAAGCTTTCTTT	CASGGQLEAFF
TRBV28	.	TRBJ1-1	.	TGTGCCAGCAGTTTGGGAAATTTTGAAGCTTTCTTT	CASSLGNFEAFF
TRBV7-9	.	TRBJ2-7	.	TGTGCCAGCGGGCGGGGACTCTACGAGCAGTACTTC	CASGRGLYEQYF
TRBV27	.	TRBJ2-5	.	TGTGCCAGCAGTTCTTGGCCCGACAGGATCCAGGGGGAGACCCAGTACTTC	CASSSWPDRIQGETQYF
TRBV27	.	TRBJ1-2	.	TGTGCCAGCAGTCCCGAACCTGGTTACTATGGCTACACCTTC	CASSPEPGYYGYTF
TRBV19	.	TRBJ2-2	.	TGTGCCAGTAGTTGGGGAGGGAACACCGGGGAGCTGTTTTTT	CASSWGGNTGELFF
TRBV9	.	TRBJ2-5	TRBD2	TGTGCCAGCAGCCCCGAGCTAGCGGAGGAGACCCAGTACTTC	CASSPELAEETQYF
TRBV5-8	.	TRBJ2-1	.	TGTGCCAGCAGCGAGGCAGCGCGCTACAATGAGCAGTTCTTC	CASSEAARYNEQFF
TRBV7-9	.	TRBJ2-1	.	TGTGCCAGCAGCTTAATTTATAGCGGGACAGACAATGAGCAGTTCTTC	CASSLIYSGTDNEQFF
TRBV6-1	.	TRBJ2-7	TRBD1	TGTGCCAGCAGTGGGGTCGGGACAGGCTACTACGAGCAGTACTTC	CASSGVGTGYYEQYF
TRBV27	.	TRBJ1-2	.	TGTGCCAGCAGTTTAGGGGGGCTTGGCTATGGCTACACCTTC	CASSLGGLGYGYTF
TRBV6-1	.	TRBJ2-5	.	TGTGCAGGGGCGGTCAGAGCTCTCCAAGAGACCCAGTACTTC	CAGAVRALQETQYF
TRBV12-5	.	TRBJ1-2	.	TGTGCTAGGGGGGACGGGATCCCCTATGGCTACACCTTC	CARGDGIPYGYTF
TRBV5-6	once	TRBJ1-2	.	TGTGCCAGCAGCTATCAGGGCTATGGCTACACCTTC	CASSYQGYGYTF
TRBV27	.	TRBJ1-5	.	TGTGCCAGCAGTCCGTCGTTAGGGGGAAATCCCCAGCATTTT	CASSPSLGGNPQHF
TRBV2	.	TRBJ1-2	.	TGTGCCAGCAGTGAAATCGGTCCCTATGGCTACACCTTC	CASSEIGPYGYTF
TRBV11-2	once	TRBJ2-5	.	TGTGCCAGCAGCTATAGCGGCAAAGAGACCCAGTACTTC	CASSYSGKETQYF
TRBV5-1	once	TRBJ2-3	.	TGCGCCAGCAGCTCAGTTACCGGACAGACAGATACGCAGTATTTT	CASSSVTGQTDTQYF
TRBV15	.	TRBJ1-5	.	TGTGCCACCAGCGGACTAGGGACGGAAGGGCAGCCCCAGCATTTT	CATSGLGTEGQPQHF
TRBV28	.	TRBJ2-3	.	TGTGCCAGCAGTTTTAGTGGATGGGGGGCCCCAGATACGCAGTATTTT	CASSFSGWGAPDTQYF